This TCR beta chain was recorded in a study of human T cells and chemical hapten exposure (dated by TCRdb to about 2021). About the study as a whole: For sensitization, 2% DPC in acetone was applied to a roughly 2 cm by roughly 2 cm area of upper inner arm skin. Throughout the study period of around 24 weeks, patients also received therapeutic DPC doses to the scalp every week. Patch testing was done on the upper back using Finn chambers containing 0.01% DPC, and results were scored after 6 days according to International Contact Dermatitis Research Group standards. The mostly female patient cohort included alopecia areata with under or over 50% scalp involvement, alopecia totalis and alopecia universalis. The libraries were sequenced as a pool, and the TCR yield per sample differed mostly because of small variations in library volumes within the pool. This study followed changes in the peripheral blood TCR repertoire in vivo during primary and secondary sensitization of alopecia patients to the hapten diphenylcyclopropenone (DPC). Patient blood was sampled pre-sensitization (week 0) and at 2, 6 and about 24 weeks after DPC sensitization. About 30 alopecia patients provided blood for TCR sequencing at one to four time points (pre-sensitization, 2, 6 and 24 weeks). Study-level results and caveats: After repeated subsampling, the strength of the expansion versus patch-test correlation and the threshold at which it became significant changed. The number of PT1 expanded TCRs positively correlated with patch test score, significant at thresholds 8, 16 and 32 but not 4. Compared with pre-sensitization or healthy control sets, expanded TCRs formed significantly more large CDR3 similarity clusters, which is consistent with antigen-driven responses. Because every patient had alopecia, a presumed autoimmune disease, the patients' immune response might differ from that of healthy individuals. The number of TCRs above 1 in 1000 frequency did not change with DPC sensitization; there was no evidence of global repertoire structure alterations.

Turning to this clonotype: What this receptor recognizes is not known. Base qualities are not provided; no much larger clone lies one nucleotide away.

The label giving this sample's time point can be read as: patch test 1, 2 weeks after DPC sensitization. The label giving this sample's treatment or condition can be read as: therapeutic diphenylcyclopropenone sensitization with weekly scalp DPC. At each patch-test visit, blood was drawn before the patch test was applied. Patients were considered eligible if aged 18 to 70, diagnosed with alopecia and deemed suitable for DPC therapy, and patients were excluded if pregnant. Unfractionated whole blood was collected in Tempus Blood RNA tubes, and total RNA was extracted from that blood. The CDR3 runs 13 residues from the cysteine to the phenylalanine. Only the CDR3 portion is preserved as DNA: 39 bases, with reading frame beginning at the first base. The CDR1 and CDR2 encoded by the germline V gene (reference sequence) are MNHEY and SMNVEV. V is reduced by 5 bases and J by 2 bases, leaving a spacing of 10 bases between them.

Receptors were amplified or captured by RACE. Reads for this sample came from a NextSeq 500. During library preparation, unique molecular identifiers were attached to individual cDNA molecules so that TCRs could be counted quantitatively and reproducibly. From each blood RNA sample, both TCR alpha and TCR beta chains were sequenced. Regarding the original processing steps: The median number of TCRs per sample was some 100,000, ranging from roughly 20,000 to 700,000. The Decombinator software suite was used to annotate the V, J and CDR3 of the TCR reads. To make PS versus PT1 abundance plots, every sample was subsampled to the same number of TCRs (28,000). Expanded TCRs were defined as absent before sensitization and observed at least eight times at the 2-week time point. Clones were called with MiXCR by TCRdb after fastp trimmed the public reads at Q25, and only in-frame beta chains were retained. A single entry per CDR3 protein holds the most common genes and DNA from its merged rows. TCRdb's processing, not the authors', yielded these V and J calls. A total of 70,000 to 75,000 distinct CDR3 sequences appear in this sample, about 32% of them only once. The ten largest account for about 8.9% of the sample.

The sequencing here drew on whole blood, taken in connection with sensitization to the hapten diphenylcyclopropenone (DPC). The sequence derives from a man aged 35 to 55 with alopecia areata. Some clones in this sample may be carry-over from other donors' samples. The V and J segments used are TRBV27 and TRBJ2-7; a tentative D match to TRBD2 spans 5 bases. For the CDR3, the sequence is CASSVRGPYEQYF. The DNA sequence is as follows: TGTGCCAGCAGTGTTCGGGGTCCCTACGAGCAGTACTTC.